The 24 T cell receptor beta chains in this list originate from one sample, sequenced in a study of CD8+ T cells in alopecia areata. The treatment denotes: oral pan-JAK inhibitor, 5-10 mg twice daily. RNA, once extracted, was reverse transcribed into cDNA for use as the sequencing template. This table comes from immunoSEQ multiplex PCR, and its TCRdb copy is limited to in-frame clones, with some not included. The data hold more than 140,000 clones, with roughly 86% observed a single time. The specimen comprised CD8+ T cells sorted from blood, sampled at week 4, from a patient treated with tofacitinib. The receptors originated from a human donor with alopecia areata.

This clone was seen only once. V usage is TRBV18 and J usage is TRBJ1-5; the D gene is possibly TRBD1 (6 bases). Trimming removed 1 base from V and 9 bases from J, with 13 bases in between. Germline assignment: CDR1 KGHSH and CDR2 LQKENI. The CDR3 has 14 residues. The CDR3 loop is CASSPRERGGPQHF. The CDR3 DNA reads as TGTGCCAGCTCACCACGCGAAAGGGGGGGGCCCCAGCATTTT.

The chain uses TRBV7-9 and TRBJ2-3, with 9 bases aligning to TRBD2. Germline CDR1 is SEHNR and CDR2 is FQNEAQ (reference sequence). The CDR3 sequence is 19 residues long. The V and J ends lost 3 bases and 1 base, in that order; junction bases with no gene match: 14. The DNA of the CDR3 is TGTGCCAGCAGCTTCGGGCCTTTAGAGCGGGAGGACGGCACAGATACGCAGTATTTT. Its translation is CASSFGPLEREDGTDTQYF.

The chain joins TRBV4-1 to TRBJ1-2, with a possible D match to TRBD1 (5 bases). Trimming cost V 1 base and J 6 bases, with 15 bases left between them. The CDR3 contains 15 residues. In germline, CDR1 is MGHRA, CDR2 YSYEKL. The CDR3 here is CASSQGNGIGDGYTF. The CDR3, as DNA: TGCGCCAGCAGCCAAGGAAATGGCATAGGGGATGGCTACACCTTC.

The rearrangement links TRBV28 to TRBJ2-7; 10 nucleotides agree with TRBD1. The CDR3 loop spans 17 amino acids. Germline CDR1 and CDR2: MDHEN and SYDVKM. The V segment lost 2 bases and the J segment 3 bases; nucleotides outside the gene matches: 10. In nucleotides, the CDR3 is TGTGCCAGCAGTTTAACCGGGACAGGGGTTCCCCACTACGAGCAGTACTTC. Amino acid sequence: CASSLTGTGVPHYEQYF.

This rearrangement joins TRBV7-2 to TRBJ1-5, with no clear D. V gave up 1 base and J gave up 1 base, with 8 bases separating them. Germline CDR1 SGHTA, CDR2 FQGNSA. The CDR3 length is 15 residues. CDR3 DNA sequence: TGTGCCAGCAGCTTAGGCGGTGGGAGCAATCAGCCCCAGCATTTT. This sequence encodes CASSLGGGSNQPQHF.

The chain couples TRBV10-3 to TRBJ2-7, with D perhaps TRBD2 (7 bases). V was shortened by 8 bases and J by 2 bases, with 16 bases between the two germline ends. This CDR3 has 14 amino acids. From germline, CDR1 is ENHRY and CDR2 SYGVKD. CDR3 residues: CAIWAGGQTYEQYF. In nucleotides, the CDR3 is TGTGCCATCTGGGCCGGGGGGCAGACCTACGAGCAGTACTTC.

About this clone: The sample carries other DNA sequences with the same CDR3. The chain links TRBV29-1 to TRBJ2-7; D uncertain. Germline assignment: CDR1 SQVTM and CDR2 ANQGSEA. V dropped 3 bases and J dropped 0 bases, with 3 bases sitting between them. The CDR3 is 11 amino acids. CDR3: CSVEISYEQYF. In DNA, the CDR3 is TGCAGCGTTGAGATCTCCTACGAGCAGTACTTC.

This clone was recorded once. In DNA, the CDR3 is TGTGCCAGCAGCTTATCGACAGGGAATTTATACGAGCAGTACTTC. It encodes CASSLSTGNLYEQYF. The genes are TRBV7-9 and TRBJ2-7; 7 nucleotides line up with TRBD1. The CDR3 extends over 15 amino acids. The germline V gene has CDR1 SEHNR and CDR2 FQNEAQ (reference sequence). Trimming cost V 2 bases and J 4 bases; bases outside gene matches: 8.

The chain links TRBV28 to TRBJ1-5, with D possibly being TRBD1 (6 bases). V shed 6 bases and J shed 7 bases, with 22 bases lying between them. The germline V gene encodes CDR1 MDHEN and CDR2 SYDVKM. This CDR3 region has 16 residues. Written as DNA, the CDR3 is TGTGCCAGCAGCTCCCCCCAACAGGGAGGAAACCAGCCCCAGCATTTT. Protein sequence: CASSSPQQGGNQPQHF.

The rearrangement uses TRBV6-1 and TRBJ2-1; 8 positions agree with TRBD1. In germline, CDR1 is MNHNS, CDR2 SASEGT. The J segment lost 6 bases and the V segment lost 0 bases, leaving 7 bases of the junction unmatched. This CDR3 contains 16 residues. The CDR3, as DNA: TGTGCCAGCAGTGAAGCGCTCGGACAGGGTGTCAATGAGCAGTTCTTC. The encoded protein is CASSEALGQGVNEQFF.

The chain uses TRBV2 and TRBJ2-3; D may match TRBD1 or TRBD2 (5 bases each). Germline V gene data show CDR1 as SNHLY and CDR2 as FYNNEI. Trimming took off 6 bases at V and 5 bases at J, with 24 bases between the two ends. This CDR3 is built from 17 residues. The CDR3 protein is CASSPADLTGREDTQYF. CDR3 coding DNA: TGTGCCAGCAGCCCCGCGGACTTAACAGGAAGAGAAGATACGCAGTATTTT.

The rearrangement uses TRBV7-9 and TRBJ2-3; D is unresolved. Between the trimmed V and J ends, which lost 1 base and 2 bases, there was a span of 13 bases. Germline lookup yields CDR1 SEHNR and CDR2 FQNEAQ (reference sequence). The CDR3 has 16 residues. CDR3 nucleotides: TGTGCCAGCAGCTTAGATGGTCGGGCCTCCACAGATACGCAGTATTTT. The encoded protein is CASSLDGRASTDTQYF. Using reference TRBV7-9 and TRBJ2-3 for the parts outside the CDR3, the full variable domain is DTGVSQNPRHKITKRGQNVTFRCDPISEHNRLYWYRQTLGQGPEFLTYFQNEAQLEKSRLLSDRFSAERPKGSFSTLEIQRTEQGDSAMYLCASSLDGRASTDTQYFGPGTRLTVL.

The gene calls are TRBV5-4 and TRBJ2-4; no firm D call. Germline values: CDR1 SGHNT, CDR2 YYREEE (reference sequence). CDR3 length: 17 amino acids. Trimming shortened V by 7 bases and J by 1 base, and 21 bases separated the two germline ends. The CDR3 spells CASPNSPAFAAKNIQYF. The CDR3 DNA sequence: TGTGCCAGCCCGAACTCACCGGCATTTGCGGCCAAAAACATTCAGTACTTC.

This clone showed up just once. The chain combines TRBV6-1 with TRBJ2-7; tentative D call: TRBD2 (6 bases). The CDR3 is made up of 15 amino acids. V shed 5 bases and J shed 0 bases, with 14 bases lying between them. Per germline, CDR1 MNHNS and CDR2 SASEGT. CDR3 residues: CASSSDRDFSYEQYF. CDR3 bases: TGTGCCAGCAGTTCAGACCGGGACTTCTCCTACGAGCAGTACTTC.

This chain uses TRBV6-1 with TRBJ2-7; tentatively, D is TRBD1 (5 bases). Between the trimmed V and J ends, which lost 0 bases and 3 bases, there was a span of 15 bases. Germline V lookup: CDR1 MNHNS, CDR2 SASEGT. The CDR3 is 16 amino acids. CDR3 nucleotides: TGTGCCAGCAGTGAAGCTGTGACAGTATCTTTCTACGAGCAGTACTTC. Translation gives CASSEAVTVSFYEQYF.

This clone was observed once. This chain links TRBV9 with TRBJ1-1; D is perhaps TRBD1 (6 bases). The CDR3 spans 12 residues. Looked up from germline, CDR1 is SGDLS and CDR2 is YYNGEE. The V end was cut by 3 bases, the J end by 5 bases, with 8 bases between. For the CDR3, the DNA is TGTGCCAGCAGCGGGCAGGGGACTGAAGCTTTCTTT. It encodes CASSGQGTEAFF.

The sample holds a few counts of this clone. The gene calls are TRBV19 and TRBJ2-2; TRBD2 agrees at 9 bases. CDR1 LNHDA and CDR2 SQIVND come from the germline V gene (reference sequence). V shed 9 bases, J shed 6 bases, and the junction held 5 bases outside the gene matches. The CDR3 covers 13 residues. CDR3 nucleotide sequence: TGTGCCAGCCTTAGCGGGAGTTCCGGGGAGCTGTTTTTT. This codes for CASLSGSSGELFF.

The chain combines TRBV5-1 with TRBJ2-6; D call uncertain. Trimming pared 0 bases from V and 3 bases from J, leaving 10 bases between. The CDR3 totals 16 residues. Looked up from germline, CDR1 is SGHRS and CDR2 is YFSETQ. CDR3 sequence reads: CASSLEGRNGANVLTF. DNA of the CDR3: TGCGCCAGCAGCTTGGAAGGTCGGAATGGGGCCAACGTCCTGACTTTC.

The CDR3 is CASSPGGGYTF. CDR3 DNA: TGTGCCAGCAGTCCTGGTGGAGGCTACACCTTC. The chain is built from TRBV6-8 and TRBJ1-2; no firm D call. Trimming shortened V by 5 bases and J by 8 bases, and 9 bases separated the two germline ends. Germline V gene sequence: CDR1 MNHGY, CDR2 SAAAGT. The CDR3 totals 11 residues.

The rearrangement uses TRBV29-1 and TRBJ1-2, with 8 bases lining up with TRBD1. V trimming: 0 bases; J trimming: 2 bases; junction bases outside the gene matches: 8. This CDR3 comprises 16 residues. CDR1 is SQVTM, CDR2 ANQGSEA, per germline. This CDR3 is CSVEDLGQGNNYGYTF. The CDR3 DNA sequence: TGCAGCGTTGAAGATCTCGGACAGGGAAACAACTATGGCTACACCTTC.

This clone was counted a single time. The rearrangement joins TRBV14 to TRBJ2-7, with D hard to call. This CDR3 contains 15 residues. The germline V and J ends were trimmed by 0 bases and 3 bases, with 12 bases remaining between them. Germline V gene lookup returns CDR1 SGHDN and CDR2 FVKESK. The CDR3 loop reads CASSQEFGWGYEQYF. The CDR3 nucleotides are TGTGCCAGCAGCCAAGAATTCGGGTGGGGCTACGAGCAGTACTTC.

This chain's CDR3 is CAWSVLGNEQFF. The DNA for the CDR3 is TGTGCCTGGAGTGTACTTGGCAATGAGCAGTTCTTC. The chain has TRBV30 and TRBJ2-1; no clear D. V shed 0 bases and J shed 6 bases, with 6 bases lying between them. Per the germline V gene, CDR1 is GTSNPN and CDR2 is SVGIG (reference sequence). The CDR3 is made up of 12 amino acids.

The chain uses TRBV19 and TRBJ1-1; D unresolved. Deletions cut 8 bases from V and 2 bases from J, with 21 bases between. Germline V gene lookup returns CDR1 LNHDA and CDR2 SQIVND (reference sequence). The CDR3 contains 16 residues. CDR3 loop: CASYPAVHIDNTEAFF. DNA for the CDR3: TGTGCCAGTTATCCCGCCGTCCATATCGATAACACTGAAGCTTTCTTT.

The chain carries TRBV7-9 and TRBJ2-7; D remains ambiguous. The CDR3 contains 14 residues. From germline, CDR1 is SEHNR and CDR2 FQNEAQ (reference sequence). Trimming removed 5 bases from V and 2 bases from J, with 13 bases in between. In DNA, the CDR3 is TGTGCCAGCAGCGCCTCTACATTTCCCTACGAGCAGTACTTC. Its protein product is CASSASTFPYEQYF.